This T cell receptor beta chain appears in the sequencing data of a study of OX40 agonist ivuxolimab in advanced cancers. The wider study: With a range of about 23 to 85, age averaged approximately 60 years, and approximately 83% were male. Allowance was made for prior anti-PD-1, anti-PD-L1 or anti-CTLA-4 therapy, and 40% to 45% had some. Study-level results: With doses of 0.1 to 3.0 mg/kg, CD4+ and CD8+ blood T cells had undergone clonal expansion by week 6.

Produced via immunoSEQ multiplex PCR; TCRdb's table is partial and in-frame only. The repertoire holds about 54,000 clones, more than 80% seen once, with roughly 0.68% in the top ten. The V end was cut by 4 bases, the J end by 2 bases, with 8 bases between. Germline values: CDR1 SGHTA, CDR2 FQGTGA. The CDR3 runs to 13 residues. Patients were excluded for autoimmune disease history or systemic immunosuppression. A remark on this clone: Its antigen is currently unknown.

V usage is TRBV7-3 and J usage is TRBJ2-5; D is unresolved. The receptor was derived from an adult with an advanced solid tumor such as melanoma, head and neck, liver or kidney cancer. The input for sequencing was CD4+ or CD8+ T cells sorted from blood, taken in a trial of the OX40 agonist ivuxolimab. Written as DNA, the CDR3 is TGTGCCAGCAGCTCCATGGTTCAAGAGACCCAGTACTTC. The encoded protein is CASSSMVQETQYF.